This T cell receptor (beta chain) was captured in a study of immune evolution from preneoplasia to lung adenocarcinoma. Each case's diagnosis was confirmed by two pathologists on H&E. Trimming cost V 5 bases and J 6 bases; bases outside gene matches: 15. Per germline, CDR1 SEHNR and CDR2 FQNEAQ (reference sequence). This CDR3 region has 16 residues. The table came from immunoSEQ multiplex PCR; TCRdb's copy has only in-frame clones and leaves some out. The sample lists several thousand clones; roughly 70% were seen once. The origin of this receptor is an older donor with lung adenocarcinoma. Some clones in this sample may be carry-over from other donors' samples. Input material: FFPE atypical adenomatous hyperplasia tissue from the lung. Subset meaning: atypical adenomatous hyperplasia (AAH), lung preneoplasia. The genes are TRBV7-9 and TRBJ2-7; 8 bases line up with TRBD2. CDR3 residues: CASSPREREPHSEQYF. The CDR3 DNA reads TGTGCCAGCAGCCCTAGGGAGCGGGAGCCCCATTCCGAGCAGTACTTC.